Listed below are T cell receptor beta chains from one sample, sequenced in a study of beta chain bispecific antibodies for T cell cancers. TCRdb re-analysed the 5' RACE reads in MiXCR, keeping a single row per CDR3 protein. The repertoire holds some 20,000 distinct CDR3 sequences, with approximately 2.4% as singletons. Which antigens these TCRs recognize remains unknown. What was sequenced was healthy donor T cells cultured with leukemia cells. The receptors stem from a human donor in good health. Some clones in this sample may be carry-over from other donors' samples. The CDR3 runs from the conserved cysteine through the conserved F or W. Each record gives: D gene, V gene, clone size, CDR3 length, J gene, CDR3 protein, CDR3 DNA. D genes are given only for firm matches. Some rows have no size entry. The others give once, few or many, or a class for an expanded clone.

NA	TRBV7-9	many	14	TRBJ2-1	CASSPVGLGNEQFF	TGTGCCAGCAGCCCGGTCGGGCTCGGGAATGAGCAGTTCTTC
TRBD1	TRBV7-3	many	15	TRBJ2-7	CASSLQGIPSYEQYF	TGTGCCAGCAGCCTACAGGGGATCCCCTCCTACGAGCAGTACTTC
TRBD2	TRBV5-1	many	14	TRBJ2-3	CASRVSGGEDTQYF	TGCGCCTCCCGGGTTAGCGGGGGTGAGGATACGCAGTATTTT
NA	TRBV7-8	many	15	TRBJ2-3	CASSLLGQSTDTQYF	TGTGCCAGCAGCTTATTGGGACAAAGCACAGATACGCAGTATTTT
TRBD1	TRBV20-1	medium-sized	16	TRBJ2-1	CSAAPQGRGLLFEQFF	TGCAGTGCTGCCCCTCAGGGCAGGGGGCTTCTGTTTGAGCAGTTCTTC
TRBD1	TRBV4-1	many	16	TRBJ2-7	CASSDTTGVSSYEQYF	TGCGCCAGCAGCGACACGACAGGGGTGAGCTCCTACGAGCAGTACTTC
NA	TRBV3-1	many	17	TRBJ1-1	CASSQEGDGAQNTEAFF	TGTGCCAGCAGCCAAGAGGGTGACGGGGCCCAAAACACTGAAGCTTTCTTT
NA	TRBV7-9	many	16	TRBJ2-1	CASSLVDGSIYNEQFF	TGTGCCAGCAGCTTAGTTGACGGATCAATATACAATGAGCAGTTCTTC
NA	TRBV5-6	many	11	TRBJ2-1	CASSVVGEQFF	TGTGCCAGCAGCGTGGTGGGAGAGCAGTTCTTC
TRBD1	TRBV5-4	few	17	TRBJ2-3	CASSPLTGTGATDTQYF	TGTGCCAGCAGCCCACTAACCGGGACAGGGGCCACAGATACGCAGTATTTT
NA	TRBV10-3	medium-sized	16	TRBJ1-1	CAISLGGIPMNTEAFF	TGTGCCATCAGCCTAGGGGGGATACCGATGAACACTGAAGCTTTCTTT
NA	TRBV27	many	15	TRBJ2-7	CASSLEWAAQDEQYF	TGTGCCAGCAGTTTAGAGTGGGCAGCCCAGGACGAGCAGTACTTC
NA	TRBV12-3/TRBV12-4	many	13	TRBJ2-3	CASRASNADTQYF	TGTGCCAGCAGGGCGAGTAACGCAGATACGCAGTATTTT
NA	TRBV11-2	many	17	TRBJ2-5	CASRSGVVVGTQETQYF	TGTGCCAGCAGATCTGGCGTCGTTGTGGGGACGCAAGAGACCCAGTACTTC
TRBD2	TRBV5-1	many	15	TRBJ2-1	CASSSTSGDYNEQFF	TGCGCCAGCAGCTCGACTAGCGGGGACTACAATGAGCAGTTCTTC
NA	TRBV20-1	few	14	TRBJ2-1	CSARDEGRSYEQFF	TGCAGTGCTAGAGATGAAGGCAGGAGCTATGAGCAGTTCTTC
TRBD1	TRBV11-2	many	15	TRBJ1-2	CASSYIDRGNYGYTF	TGTGCCAGCAGCTACATCGACAGGGGAAACTATGGCTACACCTTC
TRBD2	TRBV10-1	many	14	TRBJ2-1	CASSEGLAGVEQFF	TGCGCCAGCAGTGAAGGACTAGCGGGGGTTGAGCAGTTCTTC
NA	TRBV20-1	many	14	TRBJ2-3	CSARDSGRTYTQYF	TGCAGTGCTAGGGATTCAGGGAGGACCTATACGCAGTATTTT
NA	TRBV30	NA	14	TRBJ1-4	CAWSGAATNEKLFF	TGTGCCTGGAGTGGGGCGGCAACTAATGAAAAACTGTTTTTT
NA	TRBV28	many	14	TRBJ1-1	CASSLASLNTEAFF	TGTGCCAGCAGTTTAGCCAGCCTGAACACTGAAGCTTTCTTT
TRBD2	TRBV5-1	many	15	TRBJ2-1	CASSDGGGVYNEQFF	TGCGCCAGCAGCGACGGCGGGGGGGTCTACAATGAGCAGTTCTTC
NA	TRBV9	many	12	TRBJ1-2	CASSEGGYGYTF	TGTGCCAGCAGCGAGGGAGGGTATGGCTACACCTTC
NA	TRBV7-3	many	12	TRBJ2-1	CASSLNGNEQFF	TGTGCCAGCAGCTTAAACGGAAATGAGCAGTTCTTC
TRBD1	TRBV11-2	many	12	TRBJ1-1	CASSPGGTEAFF	TGTGCCAGCAGTCCAGGGGGGACTGAAGCTTTCTTT
NA	TRBV6-5	many	15	TRBJ2-5	CASSYSKVSGETQYF	TGTGCCAGCAGTTACTCGAAAGTCTCTGGGGAGACCCAGTACTTC
NA	TRBV7-8	many	16	TRBJ1-4	CASSLGRSTDLEKLFF	TGTGCCAGCAGCTTAGGGCGATCCACGGACCTTGAAAAACTGTTTTTT
NA	TRBV10-3	many	13	TRBJ2-7	CAISDAGDHEQYF	TGTGCCATCAGTGACGCAGGGGACCACGAGCAGTACTTC
NA	TRBV7-9	many	15	TRBJ2-7	CASSLGPQSSYEQYF	TGTGCCAGCAGCTTAGGCCCGCAATCCTCCTACGAGCAGTACTTC
NA	TRBV5-1	many	13	TRBJ1-6	CASSSLSRDLLHF	TGCGCCAGCAGTTCATTATCCAGGGACCTTCTCCACTTT
TRBD1	TRBV20-1	few	18	TRBJ1-1	CSATSVSTGLGRGTEAFF	TGCAGTGCTACCTCCGTTTCGACAGGGTTGGGACGAGGGACTGAAGCTTTCTTT
NA	TRBV5-6	many	15	TRBJ1-1	CASSLDRFMNTEAFF	TGTGCCAGCAGCTTGGACAGGTTCATGAACACTGAAGCTTTCTTT
NA	TRBV7-6	few	15	TRBJ1-6	CASSLSAGSNSPLHF	TGTGCCAGCAGCTTATCAGCAGGGAGTAATTCACCCCTCCACTTT
NA	TRBV7-9	medium-sized	13	TRBJ1-2	CASSPTEIVGYTF	TGTGCCAGCAGCCCCACAGAAATTGTGGGGTACACCTTC
NA	TRBV6-6	many	13	TRBJ1-1	CASSAGTVTEAFF	TGTGCCAGCAGTGCTGGGACGGTTACTGAAGCTTTCTTT